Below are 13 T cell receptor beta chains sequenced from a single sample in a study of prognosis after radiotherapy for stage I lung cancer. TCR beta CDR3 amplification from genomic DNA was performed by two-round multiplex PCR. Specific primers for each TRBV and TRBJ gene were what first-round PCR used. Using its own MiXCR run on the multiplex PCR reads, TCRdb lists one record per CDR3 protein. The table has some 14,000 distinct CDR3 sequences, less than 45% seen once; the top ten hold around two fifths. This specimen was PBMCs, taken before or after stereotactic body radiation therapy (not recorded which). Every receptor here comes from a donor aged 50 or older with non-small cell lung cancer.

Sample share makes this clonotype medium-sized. CDR3 residues: CASSYSMGNGYTF. In DNA, the CDR3 is TGTGCCAGCAGTTACTCGATGGGGAATGGCTACACCTTC. The chain couples TRBV6-5 to TRBJ1-2; D remains unclear. From germline, CDR1 is MNHEY and CDR2 SVGAGI. The CDR3 has 13 residues. Trimming cost V 0 bases and J 6 bases, with 8 bases left between them.

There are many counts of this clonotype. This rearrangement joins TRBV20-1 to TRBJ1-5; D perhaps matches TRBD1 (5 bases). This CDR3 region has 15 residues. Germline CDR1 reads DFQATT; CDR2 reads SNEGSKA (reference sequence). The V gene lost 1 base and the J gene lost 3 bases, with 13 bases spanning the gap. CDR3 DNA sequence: TGCAGTGCTAGAGTGGCAGGGTATCCCAATCAGCCCCAGCATTTT. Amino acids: CSARVAGYPNQPQHF.

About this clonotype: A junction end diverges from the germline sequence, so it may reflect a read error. The CDR3 sequence: CASSVQTGENEQFF. CDR3 sequence (DNA): TGTGCGAGCAGCGTACAGACAGGGGAAAATGAGCAGTTCTTC. This chain links TRBV9 with TRBJ2-1, with TRBD1 matching over 8 bases. The CDR3 is 14 residues long. CDR1 is SGDLS and CDR2 is YYNGEE in the germline V gene.

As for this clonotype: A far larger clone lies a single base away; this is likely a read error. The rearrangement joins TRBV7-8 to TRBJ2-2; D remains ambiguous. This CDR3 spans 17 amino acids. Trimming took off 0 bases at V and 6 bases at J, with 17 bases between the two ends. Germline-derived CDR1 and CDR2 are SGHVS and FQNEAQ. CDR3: CASSLAGSWLRPGELFF. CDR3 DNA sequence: TGTGCCAGCAGCTTAGCGGGGTCCTGGCTCCGGCCCGGGGAGCTGTTTTTT.

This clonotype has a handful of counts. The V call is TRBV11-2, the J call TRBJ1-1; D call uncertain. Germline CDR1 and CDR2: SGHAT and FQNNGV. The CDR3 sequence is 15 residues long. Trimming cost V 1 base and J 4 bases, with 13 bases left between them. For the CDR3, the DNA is TGTGCCAGCAGCTTAGTGGCAGGCTCCGGCACTGAAGCTTTCTTT. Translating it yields CASSLVAGSGTEAFF.

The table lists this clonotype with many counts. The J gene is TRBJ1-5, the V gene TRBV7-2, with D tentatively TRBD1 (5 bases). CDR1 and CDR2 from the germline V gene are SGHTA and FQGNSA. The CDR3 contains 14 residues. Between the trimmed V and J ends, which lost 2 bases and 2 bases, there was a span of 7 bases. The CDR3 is CASSLKGGNQPQHF. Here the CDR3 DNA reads TGTGCCAGCAGCTTAAAAGGGGGCAATCAGCCCCAGCATTTT.

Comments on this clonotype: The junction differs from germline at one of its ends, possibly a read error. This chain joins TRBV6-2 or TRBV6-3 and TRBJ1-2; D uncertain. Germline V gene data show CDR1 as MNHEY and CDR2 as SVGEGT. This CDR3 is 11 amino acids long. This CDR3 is CASSGCYGCTF. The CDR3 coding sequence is TGTGCCAGCAGTGGATGCTATGGCTGCACCTTC.

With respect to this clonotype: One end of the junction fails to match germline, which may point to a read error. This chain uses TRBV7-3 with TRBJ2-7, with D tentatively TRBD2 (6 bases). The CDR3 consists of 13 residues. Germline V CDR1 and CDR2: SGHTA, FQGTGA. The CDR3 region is CASSSPAEGERYF. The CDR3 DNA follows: TGTGCCAGCAGCTCACCGGCGGAGGGCGAGCGGTACTTC.

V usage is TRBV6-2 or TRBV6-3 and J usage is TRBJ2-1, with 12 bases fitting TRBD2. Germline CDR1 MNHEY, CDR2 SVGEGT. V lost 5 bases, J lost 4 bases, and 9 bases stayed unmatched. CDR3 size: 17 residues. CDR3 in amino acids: CASSPGLAGGVYNEQFF. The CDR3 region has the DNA TGTGCCAGCAGTCCGGGACTAGCGGGTGGTGTATACAATGAGCAGTTCTTC.

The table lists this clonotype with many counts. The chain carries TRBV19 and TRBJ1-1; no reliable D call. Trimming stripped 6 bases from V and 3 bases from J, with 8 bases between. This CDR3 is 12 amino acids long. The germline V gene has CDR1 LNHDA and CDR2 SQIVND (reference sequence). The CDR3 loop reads CASRGIYTEAFF. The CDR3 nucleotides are TGTGCCAGTAGGGGGATATACACTGAAGCTTTCTTT.

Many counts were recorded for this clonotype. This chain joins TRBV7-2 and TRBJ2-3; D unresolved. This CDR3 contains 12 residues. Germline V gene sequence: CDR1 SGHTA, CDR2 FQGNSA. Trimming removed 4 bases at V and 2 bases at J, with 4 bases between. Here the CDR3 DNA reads TGTGCCAGCAGCTCTTACACAGATACGCAGTATTTT. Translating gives CASSSYTDTQYF.

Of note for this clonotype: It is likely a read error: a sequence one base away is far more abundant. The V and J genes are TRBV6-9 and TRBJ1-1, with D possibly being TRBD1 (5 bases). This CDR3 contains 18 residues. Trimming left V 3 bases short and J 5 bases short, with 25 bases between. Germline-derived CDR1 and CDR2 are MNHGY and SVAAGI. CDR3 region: CASSYGAWGRGFRTEAFF. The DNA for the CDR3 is TGTGCCAGCAGTTACGGGGCTTGGGGGAGAGGGTTTAGAACTGAAGCTTTCTTT.

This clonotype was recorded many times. The CDR3 region is CASSQVLGARGYTF. DNA of the CDR3: TGTGCCAGCAGCCAAGTGTTGGGGGCGAGGGGCTACACCTTC. V gene TRBV3-1 combines with J gene TRBJ1-2, with a possible D match to TRBD1 (6 bases). Germline-derived CDR1 and CDR2 are LGHDT and YNNKEL (reference sequence). Trimming took 1 base from V and 8 from J, leaving 14 bases between them. The CDR3 extends over 14 amino acids.